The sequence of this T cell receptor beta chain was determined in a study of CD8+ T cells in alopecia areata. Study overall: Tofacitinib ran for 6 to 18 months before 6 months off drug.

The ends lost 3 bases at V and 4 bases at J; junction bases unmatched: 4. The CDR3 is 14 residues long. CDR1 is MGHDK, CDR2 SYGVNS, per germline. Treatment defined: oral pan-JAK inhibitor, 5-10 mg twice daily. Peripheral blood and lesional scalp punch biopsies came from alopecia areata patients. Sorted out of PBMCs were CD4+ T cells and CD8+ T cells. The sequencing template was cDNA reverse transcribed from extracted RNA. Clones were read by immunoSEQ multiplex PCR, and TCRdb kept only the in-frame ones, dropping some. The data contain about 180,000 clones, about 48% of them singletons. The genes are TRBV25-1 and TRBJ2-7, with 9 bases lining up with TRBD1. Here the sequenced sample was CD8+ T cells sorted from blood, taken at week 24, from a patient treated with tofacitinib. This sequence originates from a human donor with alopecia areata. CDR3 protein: CASSEDGTGYEQYF. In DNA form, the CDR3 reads TGTGCCAGCAGTGAGGACGGGACAGGGTACGAGCAGTACTTC.